Listed here are 20 T cell receptor beta chains from one sample, sequenced in a study of blood T cell repertoires in COVID-19. The repertoire was sequenced with immunoSEQ multiplex PCR; TCRdb's copy has only in-frame clones and lacks some. This sample has over 80,000 clones, with 91% found just once. The source material was peripheral blood. These receptors were obtained from a human donor with active COVID-19. The donor label of this sample is uncertain.

This chain links TRBV6-5 with TRBJ2-5; perhaps TRBD1 as D (6 bases). The CDR3 loop spans 15 amino acids. Trimming pared 4 bases from V and 6 bases from J, leaving 18 bases between. Germline-derived CDR1 and CDR2 are MNHEY and SVGAGI. In DNA, the CDR3 is TGTGCCAGCAGTTCCCTCTCAGGGGTTCGACAGACCCAGTACTTC. It encodes CASSSLSGVRQTQYF.

The chain links TRBV4-1 to TRBJ2-7; maybe TRBD1 (6 bases). This CDR3 spans 15 amino acids. Trimming left V 1 base short and J 4 bases short, with 14 bases between. Germline CDR1 reads MGHRA; CDR2 reads YSYEKL. The CDR3 protein is CASSQGVQGSYEQYF. Here the CDR3 DNA reads TGCGCCAGCAGCCAAGGAGTCCAGGGGTCGTACGAGCAGTACTTC.

The chain carries TRBV6-1 and TRBJ2-3, with D possibly TRBD2 on 6 matching bases. The CDR3 runs 16 residues. CDR1 is MNHNS and CDR2 is SASEGT in the germline V gene. Trimming shortened V by 4 bases and J by 0 bases, and 14 bases separated the two germline ends. The CDR3 nucleotides read TGTGCCAGCAGTGTCCGGGACTCAACTAGCACAGATACGCAGTATTTT. Protein sequence: CASSVRDSTSTDTQYF.

The chain uses TRBV28 and TRBJ2-7; 7 bases agree with TRBD1. Germline CDR1 and CDR2: MDHEN and SYDVKM. This CDR3 is built from 16 residues. The V segment lost 2 bases and the J segment 1 base; nucleotides outside the gene matches: 8. CDR3 residues: CASSLEIGGFSYEQYF. The CDR3 coding sequence is TGTGCCAGCAGTTTAGAGATAGGGGGCTTTTCCTACGAGCAGTACTTC.

V is TRBV7-2 and J is TRBJ2-7; TRBD1 agrees at 7 bases. The CDR3 contains 15 residues. Germline values: CDR1 SGHTA, CDR2 FQGNSA. J lost 3 bases, V lost 1 base, and 6 bases had no gene match. This CDR3 is CASSLGGTADYEQYF. Here the CDR3 DNA reads TGTGCCAGCAGCTTAGGTGGGACAGCAGACTACGAGCAGTACTTC.

This clone appeared once. This chain joins TRBV15 and TRBJ2-7; 8 nucleotides match TRBD1. The CDR3 totals 16 residues. V lost 4 bases, J lost 5 bases, and 13 bases stayed unmatched. CDR1 and CDR2 from the germline V gene are LNHNV and YYDKDF (reference sequence). CDR3 DNA sequence: TGTGCCACCAGCACTAGCCAGGGGGCGATCGACCACGAGCAGTACTTC. Its translation is CATSTSQGAIDHEQYF.

In its sample, this clone was seen a few times. The chain links TRBV6-5 to TRBJ2-2, with 11 bases fitting TRBD1. The V and J ends lost 6 bases and 7 bases, in that order; junction bases with no gene match: 4. Germline CDR1 MNHEY, CDR2 SVGAGI. This CDR3 is built from 14 residues. In DNA form, the CDR3 reads TGTGCCAGCAGGAGGACAGGGGGCCTCGGGGAGCTGTTTTTT. This translates into CASRRTGGLGELFF.

This clone was observed a single time. The rearrangement joins TRBV6-5 to TRBJ1-2; D perhaps matches TRBD1 (6 bases). Per the germline V gene, CDR1 is MNHEY and CDR2 is SVGAGI. Trimming shortened V by 5 bases and J by 2 bases, and 9 bases separated the two germline ends. The CDR3 has 13 amino acids. CDR3 in amino acids: CASSPQGNYGYTF. For the CDR3, the DNA is TGTGCCAGCAGTCCCCAGGGGAACTATGGCTACACCTTC.

The rearrangement uses TRBV3-1 (or the pseudogene TRBV3-2) and TRBJ2-7, with a possible D match to TRBD2 (6 bases). Trimming cost V 0 bases and J 3 bases, with 9 bases left between them. Germline CDR1 reads LGHDT; CDR2 reads YNNKEL (reference sequence). This CDR3 contains 14 residues. CDR3 loop: CASSQEASVYEQYF. The DNA of the CDR3 is TGTGCCAGCAGCCAAGAAGCTAGCGTCTACGAGCAGTACTTC.

This clone was counted once. V is TRBV19 and J is TRBJ1-4, with D possibly being TRBD1 (6 bases). This CDR3 is built from 15 residues. With 2 bases removed from V and 3 bases from J, the gap between germline ends came to 10 bases. Germline lookup yields CDR1 LNHDA and CDR2 SQIVND (reference sequence). CDR3: CASSITQGSNEKLFF. In nucleotides, the CDR3 is TGTGCCAGTAGTATAACCCAGGGGTCTAATGAAAAACTGTTTTTT.

The chain is built from TRBV3-1 (or the pseudogene TRBV3-2) and TRBJ2-2; D ambiguous. Germline V gene lookup returns CDR1 LGHDT and CDR2 YNNKEL (reference sequence). The CDR3 covers 15 residues. Trimming took 4 bases from V and 5 from J, leaving 14 bases between them. The chain's CDR3 is CASSPDIVRTGELFF. In nucleotides, the CDR3 is TGTGCCAGCAGCCCCGACATTGTTCGGACCGGGGAGCTGTTTTTT.

In regard to this clone: Other DNA variants within this sample encode the same CDR3. CDR3 DNA sequence: TGTGCCAGCTCACCCCGGGGGGACACTGAAGCTTTCTTT. Its translation: CASSPRGDTEAFF. The chain carries TRBV18 and TRBJ1-1; a weak D match, TRBD1 (5 bases). V dropped 3 bases and J dropped 3 bases, with 8 bases sitting between them. The germline gives CDR1 KGHSH, CDR2 LQKENI. This CDR3 comprises 13 residues. Full variable domain (outside the CDR3, taken from reference TRBV18 and TRBJ1-1): NAGVMQNPRHLVRRRGQEARLRCSPMKGHSHVYWYRQLPEEGLKFMVYLQKENIIDESGMPKERFSAEFPKEGPSILRIQQVVRGDSAAYFCASSPRGDTEAFFGQGTRLTVV.

V is TRBV5-1 and J is TRBJ1-1; 8 bases match TRBD1. The CDR3 totals 14 residues. With V trimmed by 5 bases and J by 7 bases, 10 bases remained unmatched. Germline assignment: CDR1 SGHRS and CDR2 YFSETQ. The CDR3 DNA is TGCGCCAGCAGGACAGGGGACGGGGTCGATGAAGCTTTCTTT. As protein: CASRTGDGVDEAFF.

This rearrangement joins TRBV6-5 to TRBJ1-1; D remains ambiguous. Trimming shortened V by 0 bases and J by 4 bases, and 15 bases separated the two germline ends. The germline gives CDR1 MNHEY, CDR2 SVGAGI. The CDR3 has 16 residues. The CDR3 region is CASSYSRGGERTEAFF. The CDR3 coding sequence is TGTGCCAGCAGTTACTCACGAGGTGGTGAGCGCACTGAAGCTTTCTTT.

The chain joins TRBV19 to TRBJ1-1, with D tentatively TRBD1 (5 bases). The CDR3 sequence is 15 residues long. Trimming removed 2 bases at V and 1 base at J, with 11 bases between. Germline CDR1 reads LNHDA; CDR2 reads SQIVND (reference sequence). In DNA, the CDR3 is TGTGCCAGTAGTATATTTTTGACAGCGAACACTGAAGCTTTCTTT. This translates into CASSIFLTANTEAFF.

The V call is TRBV7-3, the J call TRBJ2-7, with 7 nucleotides matching TRBD2. The CDR3 runs to 15 residues. V shed 0 bases and J 3 bases; nucleotides not matched to a gene: 5. The germline CDR1 and CDR2 sequences are SGHTA and FQGTGA. The CDR3: CASSLTGEGFYEQYF. Written as DNA, the CDR3 is TGTGCCAGCAGCTTAACGGGGGAGGGGTTCTACGAGCAGTACTTC.

The V and J genes are TRBV12-3 or TRBV12-4 and TRBJ1-1; D unclear. The CDR3 covers 13 residues. Deletions cut 1 base from V and 5 bases from J, with 8 bases between. The chain's CDR3 is CASSLGALTEAFF. CDR3 coding DNA: TGTGCCAGCAGTTTAGGGGCCCTTACTGAAGCTTTCTTT.

The rearrangement links TRBV6-1 to TRBJ2-3; 12 bases agree with TRBD2. Unmatched junction bases numbered 1, after V lost 0 bases and J lost 3 bases. This CDR3 is built from 16 residues. CDR1 and CDR2 from the germline V gene are MNHNS and SASEGT. CDR3 coding DNA: TGTGCCAGCAGTGAAGCTACTAGCGGGGGGACAGATACGCAGTATTTT. It codes for CASSEATSGGTDTQYF.

This chain uses TRBV9 with TRBJ1-1, with TRBD1 matching 11 bases. CDR1 SGDLS and CDR2 YYNGEE come from the germline V gene. Trimming removed 4 bases from V and 4 bases from J; junction bases left unmatched: 6. The length of the CDR3 is 15 residues. CDR3 sequence: CASSPSGTGGTEAFF. The CDR3, as DNA: TGTGCCAGCAGCCCAAGTGGGACAGGGGGCACTGAAGCTTTCTTT.

This clone has only one observation. V and J are TRBV11-2 and TRBJ2-5, with TRBD2 matching over 7 bases. This CDR3 has 17 residues. V trimming: 1 base; J trimming: 5 bases; junction bases outside the gene matches: 13. Germline loops: CDR1 SGHAT, CDR2 FQNNGV. In DNA form, the CDR3 reads TGTGCCAGCAGCTTAGGTTCTTTGACTAGCACCGCGGAGACCCAGTACTTC. Its translation: CASSLGSLTSTAETQYF.